This TCR beta chain was identified in a study of T-cell memory formation after mild COVID-19. The V gene's germline CDR1 is SGHRS and CDR2 YFSETQ. The J segment lost 7 bases and the V segment lost 4 bases, leaving 12 bases of the junction unmatched. The length of the CDR3 is 15 residues. Using constant-segment primers, 5'RACE produced TCR alpha and TCR beta cDNA libraries carrying sample barcodes and UMIs. TCRdb processed the 5' RACE reads anew with MiXCR; each CDR3 protein has one entry. The table records 200,000 to 250,000 distinct CDR3 sequences, about 16% of them present only once. The sequence came from a man aged 18 to 35 who had mild COVID-19 (a few samples of this study predate the infection). Cell type and time point are not known. Sequencing used PBMCs or a T cell subset sorted from them (not recorded which). The V and J genes are TRBV5-1 and TRBJ1-2; 8 bases match TRBD1. CDR3 sequence reads: CASSRQTGDGGGYTF. The CDR3 DNA follows: TGCGCCAGCAGCAGGCAGACAGGGGACGGGGGTGGCTACACCTTC.